The text below deals with one T cell receptor (beta chain). PCR amplification relied on 60 Vbeta primers (plus 13 Jbeta primers). Sequencing was performed with immunoSEQ multiplex PCR; in TCRdb, only in-frame clones are kept and a portion is missing. Counted here are fewer than 250,000 clones, more than 75% occurring once; the ten biggest clones make up around 6%. This sample was included in a study of cytomegalovirus exposure and HLA in healthy donors. The donors gave bone marrow, and they were healthy. The sequence came from a man aged 35-49 years in good health and CMV-seropositive. Sample: PBMCs.

The CDR3 sequence is CASSVGGPSGGATDTQYF. The CDR3 nucleotides are TGTGCCAGCAGCGTAGGAGGCCCTAGCGGGGGGGCCACAGATACGCAGTATTTT. The chain is built from TRBV9 and TRBJ2-3, with 12 bases fitting TRBD2. The germline V gene encodes CDR1 SGDLS and CDR2 YYNGEE. The CDR3 has 18 amino acids. The junction had 7 bases not matched to a gene; V was cut back by 0 bases and J by 2 bases. Using reference TRBV9 and TRBJ2-3 for the parts outside the CDR3, the full variable domain is DSGVTQTPKHLITATGQRVTLRCSPRSGDLSVYWYQQSLDQGLQFLIQYYNGEERAKGNILERFSAQQFPDLHSELNLSSLELGDSALYFCASSVGGPSGGATDTQYFGPGTRLTVL.